Shown below are 15 T cell receptor beta chains from a single sample sequenced in a study of CD4 T cells in relation to SARS-CoV-2 and coronaviruses. Clones were read by immunoSEQ multiplex PCR, and TCRdb kept only the in-frame ones, dropping some. This sample has tens of thousands of clones; roughly nine tenths occur once, and the top ten carry about 0.4%. Source material: naive CD4+ T cells from PBMCs. As for subset: naive CD4+ T cells isolated by negative enrichment. These receptors originate from an adult with COVID-19.

The rearrangement joins TRBV7-3 to TRBJ1-1; no clear D gene. Trimming pared 0 bases from V and 6 bases from J, leaving 20 bases between. The V gene's germline CDR1 is SGHTA and CDR2 FQGTGA. This CDR3 spans 17 amino acids. The DNA of the CDR3 is TGTGCCAGCAGCTTAACGGGCGCGGCGGGAAGATATTCTGAAGCTTTCTTT. Amino acid sequence: CASSLTGAAGRYSEAFF.

V usage is TRBV4-2 and J usage is TRBJ2-3; D assignment may be TRBD1 or TRBD2 (5 bases each). This CDR3 has 16 amino acids. Germline V CDR1 and CDR2: LGHNA, YNFKEQ. V was pared by 3 bases and J by 4 bases, with 17 bases between. The CDR3 is CASSQGEGSPPDTQYF. The CDR3 region has the DNA TGTGCCAGCAGCCAGGGGGAAGGGAGCCCCCCAGATACGCAGTATTTT.

V and J are TRBV28 and TRBJ2-5, with 9 bases that match TRBD1. The V gene end was trimmed by 6 bases and the J gene end by 3 bases; junction bases not matched to a gene: 8. Looked up from germline, CDR1 is MDHEN and CDR2 is SYDVKM. The CDR3 runs 15 residues. The CDR3: CASSLQGAQKETQYF. The CDR3 DNA is TGTGCCAGCAGCCTACAGGGGGCCCAGAAAGAGACCCAGTACTTC.

The gene calls are TRBV2 and TRBJ2-7; 9 bases are shared with TRBD2. Germline CDR1 and CDR2: SNHLY and FYNNEI. V lost 11 bases, J lost 5 bases, and 10 bases stayed unmatched. This CDR3 region has 13 residues. CDR3 region: CACTAGGSHEQYF. The CDR3 nucleotides read TGTGCCTGCACGGCGGGAGGGTCTCACGAGCAGTACTTC.

The chain recombines TRBV6-5 with TRBJ2-7; 8 nucleotides match TRBD1. This CDR3 has 15 residues. Per germline, CDR1 MNHEY and CDR2 SVGAGI. With 2 bases clipped from V and 0 bases from J, the junction kept 3 bases outside the gene matches. CDR3 sequence: CASSYRQGYSYEQYF. CDR3 nucleotides: TGTGCCAGCAGTTACAGACAGGGGTACTCCTACGAGCAGTACTTC.

The CDR3 is CAWTYGGQTPYGYTF. The CDR3 DNA is TGTGCCTGGACGTACGGGGGACAGACTCCTTATGGCTACACCTTC. The chain combines TRBV30 with TRBJ1-2; 7 bases agree with TRBD1. The V and J ends lost 4 bases and 5 bases, in that order; junction bases with no gene match: 13. The CDR3 totals 15 residues. Germline CDR1 reads GTSNPN; CDR2 reads SVGIG (reference sequence).

The chain is built from TRBV19 and TRBJ2-2; 10 nucleotides agree with TRBD2. Per germline, CDR1 LNHDA and CDR2 SQIVND (reference sequence). The V and J ends lost 9 bases and 2 bases, in that order; junction bases with no gene match: 6. CDR3 size: 15 residues. CDR3 sequence reads: CASNLAGANTGELFF. CDR3 bases: TGTGCCAGCAACCTAGCGGGAGCTAACACCGGGGAGCTGTTTTTT.

V gene TRBV7-2 combines with J gene TRBJ2-3, with unresolved D. Trimming pared 1 base from V and 1 base from J, leaving 12 bases between. Germline V gene data show CDR1 as SGHTA and CDR2 as FQGNSA. CDR3 size: 16 residues. CDR3 coding DNA: TGTGCCAGCAGCTTAGATCGTAGCACCGGCACAGATACGCAGTATTTT. Amino acids: CASSLDRSTGTDTQYF.

The J gene is TRBJ2-5, the V gene TRBV28; D call uncertain. Germline V CDR1 and CDR2: MDHEN, SYDVKM. The V end lost 3 bases, the J end lost 3 bases, and 8 bases lay between the germline ends. The CDR3 consists of 13 residues. CDR3 nucleotides: TGTGCCAGCAGTTTTCTTCGGGAAGAGACCCAGTACTTC. Translated, it gives CASSFLREETQYF.

This clone was recorded once. The genes are TRBV7-3 and TRBJ2-3; D is unresolved. The CDR3 consists of 12 residues. V lost 4 bases, J lost 4 bases, and 6 bases lay in between. Germline CDR1 is SGHTA and CDR2 is FQGTGA. As DNA, the CDR3 is TGTGCCAGCAGCTCACCTCCAGATACGCAGTATTTT. This gives the protein CASSSPPDTQYF. Based on the CDR3 plus reference TRBV7-3 and TRBJ2-3, the full variable domain is GAGVSQTPSNKVTEKGKYVELRCDPISGHTALYWYRQSLGQGPEFLIYFQGTGAADDSGLPNDRFFAVRPEGSVSTLKIQRTERGDSAVYLCASSSPPDTQYFGPGTRLTVL.

The CDR3 nucleotides are TGTGCCAGCAGTGAAGCAGGAGGCGGGGAGCTGTTTTTT. Translated: CASSEAGGGELFF. The chain employs TRBV2 and TRBJ2-2; a weak D match, TRBD2 (5 bases). Trimming took off 0 bases at V and 7 bases at J, with 6 bases between the two ends. This CDR3 contains 13 residues. Germline V gene sequence: CDR1 SNHLY, CDR2 FYNNEI.

This clone is a singleton in its sample. The chain couples TRBV25-1 to TRBJ2-1; 9 bases map to TRBD1. The CDR3 covers 13 residues. Per germline, CDR1 MGHDK and CDR2 SYGVNS. The V segment lost 6 bases and the J segment 7 bases; nucleotides outside the gene matches: 4. The CDR3 DNA is TGTGCCAGCAGACAGGGGGCGCGGAATGAGCAGTTCTTC. Translation gives CASRQGARNEQFF. Complete variable domain (other parts from reference TRBV25-1 and TRBJ2-1): EADIYQTPRYLVIGTGKKITLECSQTMGHDKMYWYQQDPGMELHLIHYSYGVNSTEKGDLSSESTVSRIRTEHFPLTLESARPSHTSQYLCASRQGARNEQFFGPGTRLTVL.

V usage is TRBV6-5 and J usage is TRBJ1-1; D is ambiguous. Germline CDR1 is MNHEY and CDR2 is SVGAGI. There are 13 residues in the CDR3. V was pared by 7 bases and J by 1 base, with 10 bases between. The CDR3 reads CASIRERNTEAFF. Written as DNA, the CDR3 is TGTGCCAGCATAAGGGAACGGAACACTGAAGCTTTCTTT.

The chain uses TRBV4-2 and TRBJ2-7; D possibly corresponds to TRBD2 (6 bases). V was clipped by 9 bases and J by 3 bases, with 15 bases between them. Germline CDR1 and CDR2: LGHNA and YNFKEQ. This CDR3 has 13 residues. As DNA, the CDR3 is TGTGCCAGTGGCGCGCCGGACTACTACGAGCAGTACTTC. It translates to CASGAPDYYEQYF.

This sequence joins TRBV14 and TRBJ1-4, with a tentative D call TRBD1 (5 bases). In germline, CDR1 is SGHDN, CDR2 FVKESK. Trimming removed 6 bases from V and 7 bases from J, with 12 bases in between. This CDR3 has 13 amino acids. CDR3 nucleotide sequence: TGTGCCAGCAGGGGCAGGGATTTTGAAAAACTGTTTTTT. The encoded protein is CASRGRDFEKLFF.